This T cell receptor (beta chain) was sequenced during a study of Graves' ophthalmopathy and Graves' hyperthyroidism (dated by TCRdb to the late 2010s). For context, the study as a whole: Peripheral blood was collected before any treatment was given, at the time of initial diagnosis. The 75 to 100 discovery patients were randomly split 7:3 into training and test sets. Following sample collection, hyperthyroidism patients were given methimazole at a starting dose of 30 mg daily, and ophthalmopathy patients were given high-dose intravenous methylprednisolone. The study used signatures of the TCR beta repertoire to tell Graves' ophthalmopathy apart from Graves' hyperthyroidism and to predict which patients would progress to ophthalmopathy. In roughly 6 hyperthyroidism patients, T-cell repertoires of thyroid tissue and blood were compared. To explore V-J signatures that separate ophthalmopathy from hyperthyroidism, a discovery set of about a hundred patients was enrolled, consisting of 40 to 45 with ophthalmopathy and around 57 with stable hyperthyroidism. The independent validation cohort included 18 to 20 hyperthyroidism patients plus 17 patients who later progressed from hyperthyroidism to ophthalmopathy. In total, some 130 blood samples were TCR-sequenced: some 43 ophthalmopathy, some 72 hyperthyroidism and some 17 hyperthyroidism-to-ophthalmopathy patients.

About this clonotype itself: This receptor's antigen is unknown. Within one base of it there is no much larger clone, and no base qualities were kept.

For repertoire sequencing, TCR beta CDR3 regions were amplified from RNA transcripts. The first round was an RT-PCR using HTBI primers with the Qiagen OneStep RT-PCR kit, and this first round was followed by a second-round multiplex PCR, then size selection and purification. The libraries underwent paired-end sequencing with 100 bp reads on an Illumina HiSeq2000. Per the authors' processing: SOAPnuke was used for read processing, and reads with adapters, uncalled bases, a mean Phred below 15, or no exact constant-primer or identifier match were discarded. High-quality paired reads were merged with COPE v1.2.5. Clonotypes were defined as unique nucleotide sequences and were aligned to IMGT TRB V, D and J references using MiTCR v1.1. The analysis was limited to V-J combinations with a frequency above 0.0001, which together covered approximately 99% of the repertoires. For each V-J combination, a TCR clonal expansion and chaos score was defined as the ratio of F50 clonal expansion to chaos observed in the TCRdist matrix. Welch's t-statistics and random forest were used to reduce features to some 13 V-J combinations, which were fed into a naive Bayes classifier. Thyroid-blood repertoire similarity was quantified with the Morisita-Horn index. Clones were called with MiXCR by TCRdb after fastp trimmed the public reads at Q25, and only in-frame beta chains were retained. Entries are consolidated by CDR3 protein sequence, retaining the most common genes and DNA. TCRdb's processing, not the study's, gives the V and J calls here. This sample lists approximately 500,000 distinct CDR3 sequences; approximately 15% were detected once. Jointly, the top ten make up approximately 9.8% of the sample.

Ophthalmopathy patients had moderately to severely active disease, Clinical Activity Score of at least 3, NOSPECS grade of at least 4, and disease duration under 3 months. Patients with other autoimmune diseases, uncontrolled infections, pregnancy or lactation were excluded. Clinical symptoms, serum thyroxine, TRAb, thyroid ultrasound and orbital computed tomography formed the basis of the diagnosis. PBMCs were isolated from 10 ml of fresh peripheral blood by Ficoll-Paque density gradient centrifugation. Total RNA was extracted using Trizol reagent, and RNA quality was checked on an Agilent 2100 Bioanalyzer. Results the study describes overall, beyond this receptor: The 13-signature model separated ophthalmopathy from stable hyperthyroidism with approximately 90% sensitivity and about 81% specificity in cross-validation, and 80%/75% in the test set. Sample size was not statistically predetermined, and group allocation was not concealed from the investigators. In validation, the model predicted ophthalmopathy progression with about 71% sensitivity and roughly 72% specificity; roughly eleven predicted patients were CT-confirmed with GO in a median of approximately 6.2 months. Most expanded thyroid clonotypes with a frequency above 0.001 also appeared in blood, which suggests that blood repertoires may reflect the immune response in the thyroid.

CDR1 SGDLS and CDR2 YYNGEE were looked up in the germline V gene. V sheds 0 bases and J sheds 10 bases, leaving 13 bases between their ends. The CDR3, cysteine through phenylalanine, is 14 amino acids long. Left in the record is the CDR3 DNA by itself, 42 bases read in frame from the first base. The receptor was isolated from a woman aged 25 to 39 with Graves' ophthalmopathy. Donor details come from another sample of the same person, matched by shared clones. The specimen was blood. The chain was built from TRBV9 and TRBJ2-2, with no confidently assigned D gene. The CDR3 amino acid sequence is: CASSVDPSTVELFF. Read as DNA, the sequence is TGTGCCAGCAGCGTAGATCCTAGTACAGTGGAGCTGTTTTTT.